This note documents a single T cell receptor beta chain sequence. The source of the sample is a study of blood T cell repertoires in COVID-19. Using immunoSEQ multiplex PCR, the repertoire was profiled, and TCRdb retains in-frame clones only, with some absent. Found here are about 230,000 clones, around four fifths of them singletons; the top ten hold roughly 20%. Trimming took 3 bases from V and 3 from J; bases not matched to a gene: 7. The CDR3 is 17 residues long. The clonotype originates from an elderly woman with active or convalescent COVID-19. The genes are TRBV23-1 and TRBJ2-1; 11 nucleotides align to TRBD1. TRBV23-1 is an ORF for which the function is uncertain. Sequencing was performed on peripheral blood. The CDR3 DNA follows: TGCGCCAGCAGTCACCCCCGGGACAGGGGGGACTACAATGAGCAGTTCTTC. Encoded protein: CASSHPRDRGDYNEQFF.